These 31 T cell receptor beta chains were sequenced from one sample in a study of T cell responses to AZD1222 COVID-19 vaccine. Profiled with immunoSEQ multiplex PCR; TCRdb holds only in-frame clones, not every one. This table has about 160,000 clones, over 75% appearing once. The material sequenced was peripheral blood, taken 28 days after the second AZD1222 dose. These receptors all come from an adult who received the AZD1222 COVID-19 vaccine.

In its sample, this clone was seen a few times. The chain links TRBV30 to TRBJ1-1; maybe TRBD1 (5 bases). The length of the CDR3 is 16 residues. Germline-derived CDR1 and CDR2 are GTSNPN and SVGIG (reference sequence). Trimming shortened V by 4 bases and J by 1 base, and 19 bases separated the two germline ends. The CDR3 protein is CAWKVDGGLANTEAFF. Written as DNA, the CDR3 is TGTGCCTGGAAAGTTGATGGGGGGTTGGCGAACACTGAAGCTTTCTTT.

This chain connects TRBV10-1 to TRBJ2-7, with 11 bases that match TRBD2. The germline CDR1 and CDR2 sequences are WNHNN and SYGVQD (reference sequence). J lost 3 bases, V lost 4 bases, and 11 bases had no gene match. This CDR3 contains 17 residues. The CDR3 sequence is CASSVMVRLAGNYEQYF. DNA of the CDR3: TGCGCCAGCAGTGTGATGGTGAGACTAGCGGGGAACTACGAGCAGTACTTC.

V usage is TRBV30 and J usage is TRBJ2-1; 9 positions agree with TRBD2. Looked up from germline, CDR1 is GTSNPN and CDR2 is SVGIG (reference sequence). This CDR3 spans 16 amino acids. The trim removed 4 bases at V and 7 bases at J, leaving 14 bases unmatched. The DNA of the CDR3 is TGTGCCTGGACCCCCGGTGTGATAGCGGGAGCTAATGAGCAGTTCTTC. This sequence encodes CAWTPGVIAGANEQFF.

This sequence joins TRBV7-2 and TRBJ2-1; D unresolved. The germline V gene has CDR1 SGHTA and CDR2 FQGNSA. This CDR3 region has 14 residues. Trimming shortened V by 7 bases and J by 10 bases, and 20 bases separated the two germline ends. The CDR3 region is CASTITSSTMEQFF. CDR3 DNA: TGTGCCAGCACCATTACCTCGAGTACGATGGAGCAGTTCTTC. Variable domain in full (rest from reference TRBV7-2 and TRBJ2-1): GAGVSQSPSNKVTEKGKDVELRCDPISGHTALYWYRQSLGQGLEFLIYFQGNSAPDKSGLPSDRFSAERTGGSVSTLTIQRTQQEDSAVYLCASTITSSTMEQFFGPGTRLTVL.

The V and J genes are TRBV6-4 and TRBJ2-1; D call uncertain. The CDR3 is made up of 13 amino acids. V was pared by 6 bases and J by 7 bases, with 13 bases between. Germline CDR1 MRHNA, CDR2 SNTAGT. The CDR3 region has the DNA TGTGCCAGCAGCTTCACTTCGGAGAATGAGCAGTTCTTC. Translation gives CASSFTSENEQFF.

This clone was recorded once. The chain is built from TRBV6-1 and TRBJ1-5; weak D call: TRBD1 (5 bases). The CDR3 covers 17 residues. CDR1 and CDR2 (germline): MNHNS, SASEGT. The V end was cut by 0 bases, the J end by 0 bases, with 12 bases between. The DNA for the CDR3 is TGTGCCAGCAGTGAAGCGAGGGGCAGCCGTAGCAATCAGCCCCAGCATTTT. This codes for CASSEARGSRSNQPQHF.

As DNA, the CDR3 is TGTGCCACCAGTGATTTAGGCGGGAACTCCTACAATGAGCAGTTCTTC. Translation gives CATSDLGGNSYNEQFF. The rearrangement joins TRBV24-1 to TRBJ2-1, with D perhaps TRBD2 (6 bases). Looked up from germline, CDR1 is KGHDR and CDR2 is SFDVKD. The CDR3 is 16 amino acids. V shed 1 base and J shed 0 bases, with 9 bases lying between them.

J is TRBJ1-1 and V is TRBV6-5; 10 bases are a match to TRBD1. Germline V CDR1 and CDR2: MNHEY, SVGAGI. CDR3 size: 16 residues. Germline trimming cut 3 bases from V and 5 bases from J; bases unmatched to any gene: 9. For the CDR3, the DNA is TGTGCCAGCAGTTATAGGTCGACAGGGGGCGGAACTGAAGCTTTCTTT. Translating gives CASSYRSTGGGTEAFF.

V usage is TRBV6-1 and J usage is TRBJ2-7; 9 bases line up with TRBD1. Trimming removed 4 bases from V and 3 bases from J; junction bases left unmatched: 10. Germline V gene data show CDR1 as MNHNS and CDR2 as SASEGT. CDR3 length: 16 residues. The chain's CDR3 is CASSGLRDRDFYEQYF. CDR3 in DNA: TGTGCCAGCAGTGGTTTACGGGACAGGGACTTCTACGAGCAGTACTTC.

This chain's CDR3 is CAGWRLVTEAFF. The CDR3 DNA reads TGTGCCGGTTGGCGGCTTGTCACTGAAGCTTTCTTT. The V and J genes are TRBV7-9 and TRBJ1-1; no reliable D call. The CDR3 has 12 amino acids. V dropped 11 bases and J dropped 4 bases, with 14 bases sitting between them. Germline V gene sequence: CDR1 SEHNR, CDR2 FQNEAQ (reference sequence).

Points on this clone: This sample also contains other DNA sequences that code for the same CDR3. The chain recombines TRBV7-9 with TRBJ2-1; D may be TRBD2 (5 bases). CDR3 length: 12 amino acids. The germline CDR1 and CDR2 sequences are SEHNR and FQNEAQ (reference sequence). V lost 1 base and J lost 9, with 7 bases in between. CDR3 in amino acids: CASSLVGVEQFF. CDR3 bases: TGTGCCAGCAGCTTAGTGGGAGTTGAGCAGTTCTTC. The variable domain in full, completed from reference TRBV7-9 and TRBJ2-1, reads DTGVSQNPRHKITKRGQNVTFRCDPISEHNRLYWYRQTLGQGPEFLTYFQNEAQLEKSRLLSDRFSAERPKGSFSTLEIQRTEQGDSAMYLCASSLVGVEQFFGPGTRLTVL.

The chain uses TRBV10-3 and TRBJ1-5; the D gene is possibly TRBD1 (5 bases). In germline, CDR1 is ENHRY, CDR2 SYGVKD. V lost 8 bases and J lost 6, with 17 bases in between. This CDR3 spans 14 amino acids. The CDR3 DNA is TGTGCCATCCGTGGGGCAGGCCAGGGTCAGCCCCAGCATTTT. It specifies CAIRGAGQGQPQHF.

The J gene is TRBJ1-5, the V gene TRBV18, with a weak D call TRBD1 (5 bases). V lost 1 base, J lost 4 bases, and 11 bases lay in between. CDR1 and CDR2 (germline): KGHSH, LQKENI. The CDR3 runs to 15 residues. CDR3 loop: CASSPRTGGNQPQHF. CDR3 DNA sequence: TGTGCCAGCTCACCACGAACGGGGGGTAATCAGCCCCAGCATTTT.

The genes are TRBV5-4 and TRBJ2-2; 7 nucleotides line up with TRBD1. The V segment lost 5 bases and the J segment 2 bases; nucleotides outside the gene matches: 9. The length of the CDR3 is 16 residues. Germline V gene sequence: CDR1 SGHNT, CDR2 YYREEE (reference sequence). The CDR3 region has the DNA TGTGCCAGCAGGGACAGCAGGGGGACAAACACCGGGGAGCTGTTTTTT. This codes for CASRDSRGTNTGELFF.

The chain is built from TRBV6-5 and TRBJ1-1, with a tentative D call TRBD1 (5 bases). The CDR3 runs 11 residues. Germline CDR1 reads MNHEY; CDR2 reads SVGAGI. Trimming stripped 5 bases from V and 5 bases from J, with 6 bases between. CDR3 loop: CASSQGTEAFF. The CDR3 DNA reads TGTGCCAGCAGTCAGGGTACTGAAGCTTTCTTT.

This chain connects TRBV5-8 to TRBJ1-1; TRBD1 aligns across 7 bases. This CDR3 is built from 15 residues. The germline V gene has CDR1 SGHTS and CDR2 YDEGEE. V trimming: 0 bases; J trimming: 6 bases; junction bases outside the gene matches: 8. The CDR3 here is CASSLAGQVLAEAFF. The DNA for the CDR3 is TGTGCCAGCAGCTTGGCCGGACAGGTTCTTGCTGAAGCTTTCTTT.

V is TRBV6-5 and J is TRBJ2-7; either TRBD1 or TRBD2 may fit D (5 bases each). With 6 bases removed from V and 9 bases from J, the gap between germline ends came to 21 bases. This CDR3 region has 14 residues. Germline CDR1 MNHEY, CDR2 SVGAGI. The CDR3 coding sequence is TGTGCCAGCAGCCTGGGACGGACCTTACGAGGGCAGTACTTC. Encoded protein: CASSLGRTLRGQYF.

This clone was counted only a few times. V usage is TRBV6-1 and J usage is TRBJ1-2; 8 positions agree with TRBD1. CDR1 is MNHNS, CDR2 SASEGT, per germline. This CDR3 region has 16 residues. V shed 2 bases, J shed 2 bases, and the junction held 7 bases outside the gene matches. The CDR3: CASSEWDRSLNYGYTF. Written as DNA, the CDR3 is TGTGCCAGCAGTGAATGGGACAGGAGTCTGAACTATGGCTACACCTTC.

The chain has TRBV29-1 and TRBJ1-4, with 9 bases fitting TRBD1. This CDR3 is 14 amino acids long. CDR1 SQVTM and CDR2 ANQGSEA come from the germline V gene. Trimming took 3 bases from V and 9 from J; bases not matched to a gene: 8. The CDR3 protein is CSVESGTGRQKLFF. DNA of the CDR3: TGCAGCGTTGAGTCCGGGACAGGGAGGCAAAAACTGTTTTTT.

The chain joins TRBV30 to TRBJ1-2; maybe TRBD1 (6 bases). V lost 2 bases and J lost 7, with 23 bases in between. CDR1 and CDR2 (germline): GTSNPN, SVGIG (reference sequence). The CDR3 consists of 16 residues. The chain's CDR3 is CAWSIPGGGKVGGYTF. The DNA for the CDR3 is TGTGCCTGGAGTATCCCGGGAGGGGGAAAGGTTGGTGGCTACACCTTC.

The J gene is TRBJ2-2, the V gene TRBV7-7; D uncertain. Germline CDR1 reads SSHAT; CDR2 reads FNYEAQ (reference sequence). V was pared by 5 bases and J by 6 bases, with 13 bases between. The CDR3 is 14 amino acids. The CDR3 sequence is CASSPDLYSGELFF. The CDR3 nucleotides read TGTGCCAGCAGCCCCGACCTGTATTCCGGGGAGCTGTTTTTT.

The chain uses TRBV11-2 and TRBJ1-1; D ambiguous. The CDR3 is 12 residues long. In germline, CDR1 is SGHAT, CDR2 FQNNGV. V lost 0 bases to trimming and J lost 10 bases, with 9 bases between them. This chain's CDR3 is CASSLDLALAFF. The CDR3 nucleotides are TGTGCCAGCAGCTTAGATCTTGCACTAGCTTTCTTT. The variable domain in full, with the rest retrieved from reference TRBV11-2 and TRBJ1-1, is EAGVAQSPRYKIIEKRQSVAFWCNPISGHATLYWYQQILGQGPKLLIQFQNNGVVDDSQLPKDRFSAERLKGVDSTLKIQPAKLEDSAVYLCASSLDLALAFFGQGTRLTVV.

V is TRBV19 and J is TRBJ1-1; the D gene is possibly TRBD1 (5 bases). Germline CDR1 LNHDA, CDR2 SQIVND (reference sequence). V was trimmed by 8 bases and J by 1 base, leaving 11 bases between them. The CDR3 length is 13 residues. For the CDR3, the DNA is TGTGCCAGTTATACAGGCCCGAACACTGAAGCTTTCTTT. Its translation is CASYTGPNTEAFF.

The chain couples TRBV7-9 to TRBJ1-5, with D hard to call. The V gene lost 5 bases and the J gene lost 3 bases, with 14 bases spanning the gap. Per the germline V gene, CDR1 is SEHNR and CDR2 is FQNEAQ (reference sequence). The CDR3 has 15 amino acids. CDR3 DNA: TGTGCCAGCAGCCCCGAGGGTTATTTCAATCAGCCCCAGCATTTT. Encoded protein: CASSPEGYFNQPQHF.

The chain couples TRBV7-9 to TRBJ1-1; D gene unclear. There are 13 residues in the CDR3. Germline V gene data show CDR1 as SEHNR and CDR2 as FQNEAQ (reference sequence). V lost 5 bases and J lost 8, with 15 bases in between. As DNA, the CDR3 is TGTGCCAGCAGCCCTAGGCCGGGGTGGGAAGCTTTCTTT. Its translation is CASSPRPGWEAFF.

CDR3 bases: TGCGCCAGCAGCCCGGGAAAGAACACTGAAGCTTTCTTT. Translating it yields CASSPGKNTEAFF. This chain connects TRBV5-1 to TRBJ1-1, with D hard to call. Germline CDR1 reads SGHRS; CDR2 reads YFSETQ. The V gene lost 4 bases and the J gene lost 1 base, with 8 bases spanning the gap. The CDR3 is made up of 13 amino acids.

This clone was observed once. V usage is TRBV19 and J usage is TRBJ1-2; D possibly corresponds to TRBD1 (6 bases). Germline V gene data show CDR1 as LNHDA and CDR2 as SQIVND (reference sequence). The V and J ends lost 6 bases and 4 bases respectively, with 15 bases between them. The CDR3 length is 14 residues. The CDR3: CASRPTGTRYGYTF. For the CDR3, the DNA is TGTGCCAGTAGGCCTACAGGGACGCGCTATGGCTACACCTTC.

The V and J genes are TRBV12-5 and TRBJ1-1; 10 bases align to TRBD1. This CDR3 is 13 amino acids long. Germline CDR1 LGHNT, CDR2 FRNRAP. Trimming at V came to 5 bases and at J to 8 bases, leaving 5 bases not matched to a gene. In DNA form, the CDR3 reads TGTGCTAGTGGTCCGGGACAGGGGCCCGAAGCTTTCTTT. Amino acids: CASGPGQGPEAFF.

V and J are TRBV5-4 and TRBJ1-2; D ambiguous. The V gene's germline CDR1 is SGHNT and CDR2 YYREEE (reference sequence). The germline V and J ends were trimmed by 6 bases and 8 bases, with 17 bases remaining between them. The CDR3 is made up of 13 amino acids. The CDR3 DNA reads TGTGCCAGCACCCCGGGCGGGATAGGGGGCTACACCTTC. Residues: CASTPGGIGGYTF. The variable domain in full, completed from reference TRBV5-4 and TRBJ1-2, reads ETGVTQSPTHLIKTRGQQVTLRCSSQSGHNTVSWYQQALGQGPQFIFQYYREEENGRGNFPPRFSGLQFPNYSSELNVNALELDDSALYLCASTPGGIGGYTFGSGTRLTVV.

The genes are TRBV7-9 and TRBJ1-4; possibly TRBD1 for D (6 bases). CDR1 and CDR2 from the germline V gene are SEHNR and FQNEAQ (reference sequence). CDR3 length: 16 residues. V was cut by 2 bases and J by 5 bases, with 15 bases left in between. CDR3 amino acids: CASSLSSRGVNEKLFF. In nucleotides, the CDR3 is TGTGCCAGCAGCTTAAGTTCCAGGGGAGTAAATGAAAAACTGTTTTTT.

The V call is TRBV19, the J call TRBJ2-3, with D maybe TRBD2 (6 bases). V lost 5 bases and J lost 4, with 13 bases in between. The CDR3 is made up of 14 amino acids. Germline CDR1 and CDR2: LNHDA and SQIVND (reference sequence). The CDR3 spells CASSPRLESDTQYF. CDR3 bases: TGTGCCAGTAGTCCCAGACTAGAATCAGATACGCAGTATTTT.